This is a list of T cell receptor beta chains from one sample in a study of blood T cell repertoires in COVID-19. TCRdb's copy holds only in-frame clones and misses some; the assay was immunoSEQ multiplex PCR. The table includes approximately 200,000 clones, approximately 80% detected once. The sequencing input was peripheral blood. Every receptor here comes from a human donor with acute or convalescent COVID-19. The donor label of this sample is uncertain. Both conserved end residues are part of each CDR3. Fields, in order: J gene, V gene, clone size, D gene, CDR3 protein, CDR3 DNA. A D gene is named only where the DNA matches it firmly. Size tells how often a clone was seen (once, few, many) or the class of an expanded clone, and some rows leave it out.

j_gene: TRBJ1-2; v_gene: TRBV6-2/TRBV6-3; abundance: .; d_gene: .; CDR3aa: CASSYTPPGGYTF; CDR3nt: TGTGCCAGCAGTTACACCCCGCCGGGTGGCTACACCTTC
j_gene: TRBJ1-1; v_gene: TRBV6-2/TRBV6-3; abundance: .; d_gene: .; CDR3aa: CASSYSFGGNTEAFF; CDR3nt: TGTGCCAGCAGTTACTCGTTTGGCGGTAACACTGAAGCTTTCTTT
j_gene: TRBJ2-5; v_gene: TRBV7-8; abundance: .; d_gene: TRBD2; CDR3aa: CATSPGLAEETQYF; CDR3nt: TGTGCAACCAGCCCGGGACTAGCGGAAGAGACCCAGTACTTC
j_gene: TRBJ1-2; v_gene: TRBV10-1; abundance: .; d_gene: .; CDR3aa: CASSERGDYGYTF; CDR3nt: TGCGCCAGCAGTGAACGGGGGGACTATGGCTACACCTTC
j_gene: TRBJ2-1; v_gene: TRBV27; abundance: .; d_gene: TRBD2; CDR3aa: CASSLEASGRNEQFF; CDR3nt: TGTGCCAGCAGTTTAGAGGCTAGCGGGAGGAATGAGCAGTTCTTC
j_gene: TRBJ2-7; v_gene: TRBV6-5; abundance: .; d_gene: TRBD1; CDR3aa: CASRGRDRAYEQYF; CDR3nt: TGTGCCAGCAGGGGACGAGACAGGGCCTACGAGCAGTACTTC
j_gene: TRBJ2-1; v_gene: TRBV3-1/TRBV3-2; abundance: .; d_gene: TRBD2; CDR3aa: CASSQDVGLAAQRQFF; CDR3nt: TGTGCCAGCAGCCAAGACGTGGGACTAGCGGCCCAGCGGCAGTTCTTC
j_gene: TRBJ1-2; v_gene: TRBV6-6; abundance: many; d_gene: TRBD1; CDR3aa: CASSNPGTAYGYTF; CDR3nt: TGTGCCAGCAGTAATCCCGGGACAGCCTATGGCTACACCTTC
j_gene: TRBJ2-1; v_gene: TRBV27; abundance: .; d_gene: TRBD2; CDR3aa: CASRLAGGPASYNEQFF; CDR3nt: TGTGCCAGTCGTCTAGCGGGAGGTCCCGCCTCCTACAATGAGCAGTTCTTC
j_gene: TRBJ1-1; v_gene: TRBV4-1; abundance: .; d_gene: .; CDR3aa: CASSQVDTHTEAFF; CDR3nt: TGCGCCAGCAGCCAAGTGGACACTCACACTGAAGCTTTCTTT
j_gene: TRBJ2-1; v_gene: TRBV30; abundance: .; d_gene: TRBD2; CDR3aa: CAWSRTRNEQFF; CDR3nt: TGTGCCTGGAGTAGGACTAGGAATGAGCAGTTCTTC
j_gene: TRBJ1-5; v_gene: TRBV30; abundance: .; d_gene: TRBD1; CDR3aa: CAWETGSNQPQHF; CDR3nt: TGTGCCTGGGAGACAGGGAGCAATCAGCCCCAGCATTTT
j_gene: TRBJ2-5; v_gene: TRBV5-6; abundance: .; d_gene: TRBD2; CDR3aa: CASSSPGLAGEETQYF; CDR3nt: TGTGCCAGCAGTTCTCCGGGACTAGCGGGAGAAGAGACCCAGTACTTC
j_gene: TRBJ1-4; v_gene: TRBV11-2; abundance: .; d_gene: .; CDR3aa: CASSSGQYPDLTNEKLFF; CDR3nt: TGTGCCAGCAGCTCCGGACAATACCCGGACCTAACTAATGAAAAACTGTTTTTT
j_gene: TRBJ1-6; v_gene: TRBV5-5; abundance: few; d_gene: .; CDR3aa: CASSLTGTQNSPLHF; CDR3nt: TGTGCCAGCAGCTTGACAGGGACCCAGAATTCACCCCTCCACTTT
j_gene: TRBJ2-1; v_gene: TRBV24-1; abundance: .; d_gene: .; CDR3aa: CATSDYYNEQFF; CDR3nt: TGTGCCACCAGTGACTACTACAATGAGCAGTTCTTC
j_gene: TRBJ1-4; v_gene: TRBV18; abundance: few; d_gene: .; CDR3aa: CASSQNQGNNEKLFF; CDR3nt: TGTGCCAGCTCACAAAATCAGGGGAATAATGAAAAACTGTTTTTT
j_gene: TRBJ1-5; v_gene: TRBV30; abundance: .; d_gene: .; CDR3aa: CAWSPGFQPQHF; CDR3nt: TGTGCCTGGAGTCCAGGGTTTCAGCCCCAGCATTTT
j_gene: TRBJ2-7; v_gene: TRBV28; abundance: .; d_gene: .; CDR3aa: CASSAQNRVSYEQYF; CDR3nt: TGTGCCAGCAGTGCCCAGAACAGGGTCTCCTACGAGCAGTACTTC
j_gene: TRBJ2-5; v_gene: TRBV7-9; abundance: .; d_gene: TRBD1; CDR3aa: CASSLGTGFGETQYF; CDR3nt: TGTGCCAGCAGCTTAGGGACAGGTTTTGGAGAGACCCAGTACTTC
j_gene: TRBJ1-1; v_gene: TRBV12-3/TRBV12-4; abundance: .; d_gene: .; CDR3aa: CASSTQGNTEAFF; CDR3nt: TGTGCCAGCAGTACACAGGGGAACACTGAAGCTTTCTTT
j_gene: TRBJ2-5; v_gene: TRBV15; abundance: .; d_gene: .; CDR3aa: CATTPADGGTQYF; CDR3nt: TGTGCCACCACCCCTGCGGACGGAGGGACCCAGTACTTC
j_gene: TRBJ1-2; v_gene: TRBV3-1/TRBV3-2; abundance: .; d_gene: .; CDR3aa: CASSQDRSYGYTF; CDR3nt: TGTGCCAGCAGCCAAGATAGATCCTATGGCTACACCTTC
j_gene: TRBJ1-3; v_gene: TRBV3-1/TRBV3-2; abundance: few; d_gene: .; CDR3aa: CASSQRGGGGNTIYF; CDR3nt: TGTGCCAGCAGCCAGCGAGGAGGTGGTGGAAACACCATATATTTT
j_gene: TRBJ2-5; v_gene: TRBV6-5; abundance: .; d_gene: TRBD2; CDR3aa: CASRVAGQETQYF; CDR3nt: TGTGCCAGCAGAGTAGCGGGACAAGAGACCCAGTACTTC
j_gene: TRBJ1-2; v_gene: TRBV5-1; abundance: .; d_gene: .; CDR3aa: CASSTPAGNYGYTF; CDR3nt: TGCGCCAGCAGCACACCGGCAGGGAACTATGGCTACACCTTC
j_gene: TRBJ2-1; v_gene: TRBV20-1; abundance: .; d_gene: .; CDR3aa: CSAVGGVEQFF; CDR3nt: TGCAGTGCTGTGGGAGGTGTTGAGCAGTTCTTC
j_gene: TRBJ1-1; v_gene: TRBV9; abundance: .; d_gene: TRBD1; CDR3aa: CASSVQGEGTEAFF; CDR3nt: TGTGCCAGCAGCGTTCAGGGGGAAGGAACTGAAGCTTTCTTT
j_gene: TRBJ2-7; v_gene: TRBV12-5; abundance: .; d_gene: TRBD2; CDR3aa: CASGPSGRARYEQYF; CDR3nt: TGTGCTAGTGGTCCTAGCGGGAGGGCCCGCTACGAGCAGTACTTC
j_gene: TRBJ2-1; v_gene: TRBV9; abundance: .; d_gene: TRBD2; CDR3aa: CASSPTGGRVYNEQFF; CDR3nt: TGTGCCAGCAGCCCCACCGGCGGGAGGGTTTACAATGAGCAGTTCTTC
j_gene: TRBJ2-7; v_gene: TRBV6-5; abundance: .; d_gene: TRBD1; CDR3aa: CASPPGQGREEQYF; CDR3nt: TGTGCCAGCCCACCGGGACAGGGGCGGGAGGAGCAGTACTTC
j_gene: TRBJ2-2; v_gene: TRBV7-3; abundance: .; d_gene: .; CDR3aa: CASSLQGGGELFF; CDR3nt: TGTGCCAGCAGCTTACAGGGCGGCGGGGAGCTGTTTTTT
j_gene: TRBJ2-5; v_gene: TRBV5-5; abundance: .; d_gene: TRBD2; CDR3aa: CASSSGGGPGVETQYF; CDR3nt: TGTGCCAGCAGCTCCGGGGGGGGCCCGGGAGTGGAGACCCAGTACTTC
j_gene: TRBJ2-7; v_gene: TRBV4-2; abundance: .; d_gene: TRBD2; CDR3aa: CASSQGTSGNYEQYF; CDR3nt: TGTGCCAGCAGCCAGGGGACTAGCGGGAACTACGAGCAGTACTTC
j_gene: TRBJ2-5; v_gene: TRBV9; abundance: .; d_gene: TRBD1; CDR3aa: CASSANTRTGSETQYF; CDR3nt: TGTGCCAGCAGCGCGAACACCCGGACAGGTTCAGAGACCCAGTACTTC
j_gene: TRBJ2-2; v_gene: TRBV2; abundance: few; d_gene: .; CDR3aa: CASSESPANTGELFF; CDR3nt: TGTGCCAGCAGTGAAAGCCCCGCGAACACCGGGGAGCTGTTTTTT
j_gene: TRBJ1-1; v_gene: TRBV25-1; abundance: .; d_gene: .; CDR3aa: CASSELDSRSTEAFF; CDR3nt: TGTGCCAGCAGTGAATTGGACAGCCGGAGCACTGAAGCTTTCTTT
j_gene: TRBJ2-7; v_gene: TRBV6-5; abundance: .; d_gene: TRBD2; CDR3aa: CASRSGSLNGEQYF; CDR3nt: TGTGCCAGCCGTAGCGGGAGCCTTAACGGCGAGCAGTACTTC
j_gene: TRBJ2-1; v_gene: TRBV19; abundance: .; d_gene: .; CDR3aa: CASSIRSNEQFF; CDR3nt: TGTGCCAGTAGTATTCGGTCGAATGAGCAGTTCTTC
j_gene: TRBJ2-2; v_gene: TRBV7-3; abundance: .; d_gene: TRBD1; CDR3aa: CASRLRDSNTGELFF; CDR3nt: TGTGCCAGCAGGCTAAGGGACAGCAACACCGGGGAGCTGTTTTTT
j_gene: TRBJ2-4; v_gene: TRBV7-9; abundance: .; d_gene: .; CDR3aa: CASSLAGEHRNIQYF; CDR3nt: TGTGCCAGCAGCTTAGCTGGGGAGCACAGAAACATTCAGTACTTC